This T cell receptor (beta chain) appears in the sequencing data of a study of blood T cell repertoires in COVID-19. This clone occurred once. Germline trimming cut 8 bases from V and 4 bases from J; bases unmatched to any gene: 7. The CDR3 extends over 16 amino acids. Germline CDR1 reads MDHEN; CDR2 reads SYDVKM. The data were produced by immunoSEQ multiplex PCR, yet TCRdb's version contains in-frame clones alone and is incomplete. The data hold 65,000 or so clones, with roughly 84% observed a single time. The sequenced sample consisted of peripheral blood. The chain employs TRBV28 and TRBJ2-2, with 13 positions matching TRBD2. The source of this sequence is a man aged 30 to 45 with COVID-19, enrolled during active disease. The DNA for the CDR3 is TGTGCCAGCTGCTGGACTAGCGGGAGCGGCACCGGGGAGCTGTTTTTT. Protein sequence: CASCWTSGSGTGELFF.